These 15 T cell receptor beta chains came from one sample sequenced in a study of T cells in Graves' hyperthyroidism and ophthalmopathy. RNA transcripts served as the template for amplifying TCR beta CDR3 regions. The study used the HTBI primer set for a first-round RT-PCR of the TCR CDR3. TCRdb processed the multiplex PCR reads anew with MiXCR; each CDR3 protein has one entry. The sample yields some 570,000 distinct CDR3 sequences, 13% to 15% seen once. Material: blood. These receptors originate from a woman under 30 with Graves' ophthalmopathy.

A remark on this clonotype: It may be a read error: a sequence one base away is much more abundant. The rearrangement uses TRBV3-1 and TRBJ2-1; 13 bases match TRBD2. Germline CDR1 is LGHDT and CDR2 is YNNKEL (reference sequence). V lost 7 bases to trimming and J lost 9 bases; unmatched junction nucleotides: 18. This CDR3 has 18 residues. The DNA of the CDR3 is TGTGCCAGCAACTCACAAGCGTCCGGGACTAGCGGGAAACTTGAGCAGTTCTTC. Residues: CASNSQASGTSGKLEQFF.

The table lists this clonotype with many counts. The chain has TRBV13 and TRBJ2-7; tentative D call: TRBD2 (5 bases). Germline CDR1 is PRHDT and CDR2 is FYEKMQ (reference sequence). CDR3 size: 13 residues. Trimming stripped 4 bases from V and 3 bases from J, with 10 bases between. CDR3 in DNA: TGTGCCAGCAGCTGGACCCGGGGCTACGAGCAGTACTTC. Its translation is CASSWTRGYEQYF.

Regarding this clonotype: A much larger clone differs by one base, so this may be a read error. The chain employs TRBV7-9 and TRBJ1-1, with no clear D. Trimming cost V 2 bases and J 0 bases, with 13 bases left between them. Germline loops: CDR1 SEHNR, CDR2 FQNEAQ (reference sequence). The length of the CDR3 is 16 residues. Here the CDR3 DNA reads TGTGCCAGCAGCTTAAGTCCCCTACCCATGAACACTGAAGCTTTCTTT. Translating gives CASSLSPLPMNTEAFF.

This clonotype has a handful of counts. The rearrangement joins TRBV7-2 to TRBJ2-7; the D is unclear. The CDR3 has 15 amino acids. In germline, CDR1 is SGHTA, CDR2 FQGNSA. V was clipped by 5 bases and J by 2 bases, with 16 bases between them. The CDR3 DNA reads TGTGCCAGCAGCCCTACCCCCGGGCCCGCCTACGAGCAGTACTTC. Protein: CASSPTPGPAYEQYF.

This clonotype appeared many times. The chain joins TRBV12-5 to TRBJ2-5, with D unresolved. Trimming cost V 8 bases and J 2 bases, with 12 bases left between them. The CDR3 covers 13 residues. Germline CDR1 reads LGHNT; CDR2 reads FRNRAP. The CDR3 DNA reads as TGTGCTAGTTCCCCCGCTCCTCAAGAGACCCAGTACTTC. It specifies CASSPAPQETQYF.

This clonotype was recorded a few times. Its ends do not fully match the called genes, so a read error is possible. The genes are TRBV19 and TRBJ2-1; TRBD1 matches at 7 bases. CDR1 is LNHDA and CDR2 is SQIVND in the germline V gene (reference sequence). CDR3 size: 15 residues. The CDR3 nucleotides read TGTGCCAGTAGTGCGACAGGGTACTCCTACAATGAGCAGCTCTTC. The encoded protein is CASSATGYSYNEQLF.

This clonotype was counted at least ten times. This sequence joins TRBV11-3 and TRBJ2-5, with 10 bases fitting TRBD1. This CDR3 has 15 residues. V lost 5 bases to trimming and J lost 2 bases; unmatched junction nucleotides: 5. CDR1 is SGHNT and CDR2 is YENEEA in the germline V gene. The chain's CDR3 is CASSPTGGHQETQYF. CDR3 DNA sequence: TGTGCCAGCAGCCCGACAGGGGGCCATCAAGAGACCCAGTACTTC.

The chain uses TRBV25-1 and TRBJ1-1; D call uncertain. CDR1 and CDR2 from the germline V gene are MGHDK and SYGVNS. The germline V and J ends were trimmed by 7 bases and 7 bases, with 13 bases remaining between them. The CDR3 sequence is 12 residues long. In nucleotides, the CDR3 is TGTGCCAGCAACTTGCGGGAGGGTGAAGCTTTCTTT. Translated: CASNLREGEAFF.

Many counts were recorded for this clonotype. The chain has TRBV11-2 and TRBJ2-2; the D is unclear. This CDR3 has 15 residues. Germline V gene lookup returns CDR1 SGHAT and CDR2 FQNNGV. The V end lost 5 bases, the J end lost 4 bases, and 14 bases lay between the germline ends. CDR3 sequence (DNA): TGTGCCAGCAGCCCTTCCTCCCTTACCACCGGGGAGCTGTTTTTT. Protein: CASSPSSLTTGELFF.

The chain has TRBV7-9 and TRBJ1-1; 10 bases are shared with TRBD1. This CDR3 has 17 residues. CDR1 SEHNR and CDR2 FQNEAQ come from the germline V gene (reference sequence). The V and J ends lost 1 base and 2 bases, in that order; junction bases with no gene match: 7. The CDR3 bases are TGTGCCAGCAGCTTAGGCCCGGGACAGGGGTTCAACACTGAAGCTTTCTTT. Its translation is CASSLGPGQGFNTEAFF.

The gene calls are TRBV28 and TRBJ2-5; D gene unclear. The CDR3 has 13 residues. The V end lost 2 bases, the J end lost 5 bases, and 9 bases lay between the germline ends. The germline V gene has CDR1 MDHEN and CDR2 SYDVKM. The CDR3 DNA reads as TGTGCCAGCAGTTTACCCCCCTGGGAGACCCAGTACTTC. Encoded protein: CASSLPPWETQYF.

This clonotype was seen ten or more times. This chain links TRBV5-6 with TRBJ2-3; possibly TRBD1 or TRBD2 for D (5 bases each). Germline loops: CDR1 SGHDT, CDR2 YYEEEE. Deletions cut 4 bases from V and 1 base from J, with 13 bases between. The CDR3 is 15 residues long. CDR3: CASSQGPRGTDTQYF. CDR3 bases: TGTGCCAGCAGCCAGGGCCCGAGGGGCACAGATACGCAGTATTTT.

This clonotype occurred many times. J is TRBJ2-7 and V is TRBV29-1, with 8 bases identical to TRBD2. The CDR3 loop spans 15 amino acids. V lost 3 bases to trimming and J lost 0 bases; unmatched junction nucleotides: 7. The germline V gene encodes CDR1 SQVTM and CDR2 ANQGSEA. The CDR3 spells CSVEGGGRPSYEQYF. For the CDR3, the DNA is TGCAGCGTTGAGGGCGGCGGGAGGCCCTCCTACGAGCAGTACTTC.

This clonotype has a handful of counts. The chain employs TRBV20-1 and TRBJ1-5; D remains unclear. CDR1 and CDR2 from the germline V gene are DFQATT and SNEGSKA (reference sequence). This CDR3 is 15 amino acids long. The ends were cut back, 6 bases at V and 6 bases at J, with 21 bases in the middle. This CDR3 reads CSARPNQELGQPQHF. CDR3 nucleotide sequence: TGCAGTGCCCGGCCTAACCAGGAACTGGGTCAGCCCCAGCATTTT.

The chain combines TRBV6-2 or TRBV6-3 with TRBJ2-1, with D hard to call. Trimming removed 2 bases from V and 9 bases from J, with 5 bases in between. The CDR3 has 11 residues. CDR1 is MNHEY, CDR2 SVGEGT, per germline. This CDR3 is CASSYGSEQFF. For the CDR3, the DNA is TGTGCCAGCAGTTACGGGTCTGAGCAGTTCTTC.